These 4 T cell receptor beta chains share one sample of origin, sequenced in a study of shared clonotypes between healthy human individuals. As defined, naive CD8 cells were CD45RO-negative and positively selected for CCR7, with terminally differentiated effector memory CD45RA+ cells excluded. Some clones are missing from TCRdb's copy, which holds only in-frame ones; the method was immunoSEQ multiplex PCR. The table lists fewer than 1 million clones, about 96% of them singletons, with under 0.3% in the top ten. The source material was naive CD8+ T cells sorted from blood. Every receptor here comes from a man under 40 in good health.

The CDR3 DNA is TGTGCCAGCAGCCTCAATGTAGGGCGGGAGGGCCACATTGGGACCGGGGAGCTGTTTTTT. Protein product: CASSLNVGREGHIGTGELFF. The rearrangement links TRBV9 to TRBJ2-2; 9 positions agree with TRBD2. Germline trimming cut 4 bases from V and 5 bases from J; bases unmatched to any gene: 21. There are 20 residues in the CDR3. Germline V gene lookup returns CDR1 SGDLS and CDR2 YYNGEE.

This chain joins TRBV5-4 and TRBJ2-7; D not certain. Trimming shortened V by 5 bases and J by 7 bases, and 13 bases separated the two germline ends. The V gene's germline CDR1 is SGHNT and CDR2 YYREEE (reference sequence). CDR3 size: 12 residues. The CDR3 loop is CASSPQGSEQYF. The CDR3, as DNA: TGTGCCAGCAGTCCTCAAGGGTCAGAGCAGTACTTC.

The CDR3 region is CASTPTSGSITDTQYF. DNA for the CDR3: TGTGCCAGCACCCCGACTAGCGGGTCTATCACAGATACGCAGTATTTT. The chain combines TRBV7-8 with TRBJ2-3; 10 bases are shared with TRBD2. Germline V gene lookup returns CDR1 SGHVS and CDR2 FQNEAQ. V shed 7 bases and J 2 bases; nucleotides not matched to a gene: 9. The CDR3 is made up of 16 amino acids.

The rearrangement uses TRBV19 and TRBJ2-3; the match to TRBD2 covers 9 bases. CDR1 and CDR2 (germline): LNHDA, SQIVND (reference sequence). CDR3 length: 17 amino acids. The J segment lost 5 bases and the V segment lost 7 bases, leaving 16 bases of the junction unmatched. The DNA for the CDR3 is TGTGCCAGTACTCTTGCGGGAGGGCCTCGGGGTGTAGATACGCAGTATTTT. The encoded protein is CASTLAGGPRGVDTQYF. Based on the CDR3 plus reference TRBV19 and TRBJ2-3, the full variable domain is DGGITQSPKYLFRKEGQNVTLSCEQNLNHDAMYWYRQDPGQGLRLIYYSQIVNDFQKGDIAEGYSVSREKKESFPLTVTSAQKNPTAFYLCASTLAGGPRGVDTQYFGPGTRLTVL.